This entry concerns a single T cell receptor beta chain. The antigen this receptor binds is unknown. The instrument was a NextSeq 550. The Human TCR Profiling Kit (MiLaboratory) was used to make UMI-labeled 5' RACE TRB cDNA libraries. cDNA synthesis used the entire amount of extracted RNA, and PCR amplification then used the entire amount of cDNA produced. The libraries were made side by side, with each library going through the same number of PCR cycles. The original pipeline was this. MIGEC and MiXCR extracted about 48,000 +/- 9,800 unique UMI-labeled TRB cDNA molecules per library, requiring at least two reads per UMI. An average of around 40,000 +/- 10,000 functional in-frame TRB CDR3 nucleotide clonotypes without stop codons was found per library. After downsampling to 5000 UMI-labeled TRB molecules per sample, diversity metrics such as normalized Shannon-Wiener and Chao1 were calculated in VDJtools. VDJtools computed clonotype-size-weighted physicochemical properties of the central five CDR3 residues: interaction energy, strength, volume and Kidera factor 4. One entry per CDR3 protein sequence results from the TCRdb reprocessing of the reads, with DNA left out. What appears here as the V and J calls and clone size reflects TCRdb's work, not the paper's. The sample's own table lists about 6,700 distinct CDR3 sequences. The top ten clonotypes cover about 2% of the sample.

This sample is part of a study of CXCR3-negative and CXCR3-positive naive CD8 T cells (dated 2019 in TCRdb). Regarding the research as a whole: In total, 110 million to 150 million TRB reads were obtained, corresponding to roughly 1.5 +/- 0.3 million reads per library. Diversity and physicochemical repertoire analyses were performed on about a dozen donors pooled from two independent experiments. The TRBV-TRBJ cluster analysis covered naive subsets from a handful of donors and memory cells from 3 donors. Broader findings and caveats from the paper: CXCR3 expression partially decreased after cryopreservation, so most assays used freshly isolated PBMCs. Naive CXCR3-negative and CXCR3-positive cells from the same donor showed similar TRBV-TRBJ usage, whereas memory cells showed distinct patterns. Comparably high repertoire diversity was found in both naive subsets, whereas much lower repertoire diversity was found in memory CD8+ T cells. Because surface CD5, which has been linked to self-reactivity in mice, was comparable between naive subsets, TCR interaction strength was also inferred from TRB CDR3 physicochemical properties. Compared with CXCR3-negative naive cells, CXCR3-positive naive cells had TRB CDR3s with higher hydrophobicity (lower Kidera factor 4), lower energy, and higher strength and volume indices.

According to the germline V gene, CDR1 reads SQVTM and CDR2 reads ANQGSEA. Spanning cysteine to phenylalanine, the CDR3 consists of 16 amino acids. No DNA has been recorded. Each CD8+ T cell subset was flow-sorted in triplicate, and a few hundred thousand cells per subset were placed directly into RLT lysis buffer. Naive CD8+ T cells were defined stringently as CD45RO-CCR7+CD27+CD95- to exclude memory contaminants. Peripheral blood mononuclear cells were isolated from buffy coats by standard density gradient centrifugation. A FACSAria III was used to flow-sort naive CD8+ T cells into CXCR3-negative and CXCR3-positive populations. An RNeasy Mini Kit was used to extract total RNA from the sorted cells.

The sequence came from a human donor in good health. Some clones in this sample may be carry-over from other donors' samples. The rearranged chain carries TRBV29-1 and TRBJ1-2; TCRdb reports TRBD1, a call that lacks DNA to check it against. Sequencing was carried out using naive CXCR3+ CD8+ T cells from blood. The sample's cell subset or site label is to be understood as: CD45RO-CCR7+CD27+CD95- naive CD8+ T cells expressing CXCR3 (TNR3+). The CDR3 protein: CSVEDLRAEANYGYTF.